This T cell receptor beta chain was profiled in a study of identical twins (dated by TCRdb to the mid-2010s). A note on the overall study: To test whether fetal clonotypes persist, the study used deep sequencing on TCR alpha and beta repertoires from monozygotic twins, unrelated adults of various ages, and cord blood. To rule out contamination, the twin experiments were replicated at different times with different library preparation protocols. What the work shows at the level of the full study, not this receptor alone: Abundant cord blood beta clonotypes had fewer insertions, young adult naive repertoires showed a similar but weaker trend, and memory repertoires showed no such trend. Because the same donors could not be followed over many years, the conclusions depended on cross-sectional statistical analysis. In monozygotic twins, out-of-frame TCR alpha sharing was systematically underestimated by recombination models, although the models agreed with sharing between unrelated individuals. Out-of-frame TCR alpha sequences shared between twins showed an excess of low generation-probability sequences compared with coincidental sharing between unrelated individuals. Zero-insertion analyses could be partly confounded by invariant T cells such as MAIT and iNKT, although diverse VJ usage argued against such confounding for most clonotypes. In beta out-of-frame sequences, excess twin sharing was weaker, because having fewer shared sequences lowered the signal-to-noise ratio.

All donors were healthy Caucasians. Three pairs of female monozygotic twins, all aged 18 to 29 years, made up the twin cohort. RNA for TCR libraries was isolated from peripheral blood mononuclear cells. CDR1 is given as MNHEY and CDR2 as SVGEGT, both from the germline V gene. The CDR3 goes from the cysteine to the phenylalanine over 13 residues. Solely the CDR3 DNA is kept, with 39 bases framed from the first base. V lost 6 bases and J lost 4 bases, and the count of bases not matched to a germline gene is 1. For this clonotype: Its specific antigen is unknown. Within one base of it there is no much larger clone, and no base qualities were kept.

The library was produced with 5' RACE. These reads were obtained on an Illumina HiSeq 2000. Template switching introduced a universal primer binding site; the final cDNA contained a unique molecular identifier, enabling accurate counting of TCR cDNA molecules. Specific primers in the conserved constant-segment region were used to synthesize first-strand cDNA for the TCR alpha and beta chains. To control for contamination, every cDNA library was double barcoded, receiving both a SMART-Mk sample barcode and Illumina barcodes. Two successive PCR steps introduced TruSeq adapter sequences along with Illumina sample barcodes. TCR alpha and beta cDNA libraries were sequenced on the Illumina HiSeq platform with custom primers. For the original study's pipeline: Raw reads were processed with MiGEC to extract unique molecular identifiers, and MiXCR was used to determine CDR3 positions. For each individual, recombination models were inferred using an EM algorithm with the repgenHMM and IGoR tools. The analysis of shared clonotypes was done with the tcR package in R, with sharing normalized by the product of cloneset sizes. Out-of-frame nonproductive sequences were analyzed to study raw recombination free of thymic and clonal selection effects. The raw public reads went through TCRdb reprocessing: fastp at Q25, MiXCR clone calling, in-frame beta chains kept. Rows are combined by CDR3 protein, so each entry shows the most common genes and DNA. The V and J calls follow TCRdb's processing rather than the paper's. This sample gives 650,000 to 750,000 distinct CDR3 sequences in total; 21% of them show up just once. The top ten constitute roughly 4% of the sample.

The same sample was also used in a study of T cells expressing NK-cell markers. From that second study: In sorted CD3+CD56+NKG2C+, CD3+CD56+NKG2C- and CD3+CD56-NKG2C+ T-cell subsets from several donors, TCR beta-chain repertoires were profiled. Of the eight sequenced donors, seven were found to be HCMV-seropositive and one was found to be HCMV-seronegative. To restrict sorting to alphabetaTCR-expressing T cells, an anti-gammadeltaTCR antibody was added in several experiments. In more than five donors, the dominant CD3+CD56+NKG2C+ clonotypes ranked among the top 10 CD8+ clonotypes, making up about 1.0-7.5% of CD8+ T cells. Those dominant clonotypes were again the most abundant among CD3+CD56-NKG2C+ cells in a few donors, at about 25-65%. Whether the expanded NKG2C-expressing T cell clones were specific for HCMV antigens was left unclear. All eight donors whose samples were sequenced were randomly selected healthy volunteers, three of them men and five women. To determine HCMV serostatus, a commercial ELISA kit was used to detect HCMV-specific IgG in serum. For five to seven donors, unsorted PBMC were also used to sequence bulk peripheral blood T-cell repertoires. Reads were demultiplexed and grouped by UMI with MIGEC, and clonotypes were assembled and quantified with MiTCR. To remove erroneous sequences, TCR cDNA sequences were retained only when supported by two or more reads. Downstream repertoire analysis used the tcR package, and clonotypes were matched across fractions by CDR3 nucleotide sequence plus V segment. Antigen specificity was annotated against VDJdb with VDJmatch, allowing one amino acid substitution in CDR3.

Sequencing was done on a sample of PBMCs. The sequence was collected from a woman aged 18-29 years in good health. The V gene is TRBV6-2 or TRBV6-3 and the J gene is TRBJ2-5; a stretch of 11 junction bases matches TRBD2. The DNA sequence reads TGTGCCAGCAGACTAGCGGGAGCAGAGACCCAGTACTTC. This translates into CASRLAGAETQYF.